Below, one TCR beta chain is given with its context. This sample is drawn from a study of blood T cell repertoires in COVID-19. Overall study: Material from acute and convalescent COVID-19 was sourced from the United States, Italy and Spain.

The table came from immunoSEQ multiplex PCR; TCRdb's copy has only in-frame clones and leaves some out. The table lists about 140,000 clones, almost 85% of them singletons, with over 2.5% in the top ten. Trimming took off 6 bases at V and 7 bases at J, with 9 bases between the two ends. CDR3 length equals 11 residues. From germline, CDR1 is LNHDA and CDR2 SQIVND (reference sequence). The receptor's source is a man aged 45-65 years with acute or convalescent COVID-19. Specimen: peripheral blood. This rearrangement joins TRBV19 to TRBJ1-2; D is possibly TRBD1 (6 bases). In DNA form, the CDR3 reads TGTGCCAGTAGCGCAGGGGCTGGCTACACCTTC. Encoded protein: CASSAGAGYTF.